This T cell receptor (beta chain) was sequenced during a study of metastatic and nonmetastatic thyroid tumors (dated by TCRdb to the early 2020s). In the study overall: The researchers compared repertoires between peripheral blood samples and tumor or nodule tissue samples from patients with malignant or benign thyroid disease. General study outcomes and caveats: In both blood and tumor samples, malignant tumors were reported to have significantly higher TCR beta diversity than benign nodules.

This clone was picked up many times. Its specific antigen is unknown. No much larger clonotype is one base removed from it; base qualities were not supplied. V and J lose 2 bases and 1 base, and a span of 18 bases separates them. CDR1 and CDR2 (SGHVS, FQNEAQ) derive from the germline V gene. The CDR3 measures 18 amino acids from cysteine to phenylalanine. Just the 54-base CDR3 DNA is kept, in frame starting at base 1. Library prep was done by PCR. The data were produced on an Illumina HiSeq 4000. High-throughput sequencing was used to profile the CDR3 region of the TCR beta-chain in every patient. The authors' pipeline ran thus. CDR3 differences across clinicopathological groups were used to build a classifier for discriminating distant-metastatic papillary thyroid cancer patients. To measure repertoire diversity the researchers used the Shannon index, while the Morisita-Horn index served to gauge how similar the tumor and blood repertoires were. Clones were called with MiXCR by TCRdb after fastp trimmed the public reads at Q25, and only in-frame beta chains were retained. These V and J calls are TCRdb output, not the study's own analysis. The sample yields 10,000 to 15,000 clones; 30% to 40% were counted once. The ten largest clones represent approximately 14% of the sample.

No treatment had been received by any patient before thyroid surgery. Using T-cell receptor beta sequencing, the researchers looked back retrospectively at clinical samples from patients, gathered between the early 2010s and the late 2010s. In this chain, TRBV7-8 is recombined with TRBJ2-4, with no D gene named confidently. The sequence came from a male donor with papillary thyroid cancer or a benign thyroid nodule (not recorded which). Some clones in this sample may be carry-over from other donors' samples. Sequenced input: tumor tissue. The sequenced DNA: TGTGCCAGCAGCTTACCCTCCGGGCCCCAAGGGGCCAAAAACATTCAGTACTTC. Its protein reads: CASSLPSGPQGAKNIQYF.